Listed below are T cell receptor beta chains from one sample, sequenced in a study of long-term antiretroviral therapy in people with HIV. Data came from immunoSEQ multiplex PCR; TCRdb stores just in-frame clones and leaves some out. The sample contains about 25,000 clones, approximately 86% of which appear only once. Material: unsorted PBMCs, obtained 1.8 years before starting antiretroviral therapy. The receptors were gathered from a man in his fifties with HIV. The CDR3 runs from the conserved cysteine through the conserved F or W. A D gene is named only where the DNA matches it firmly. Size is stated for part of the rows, as once, few or many counts, or as a class when the clone is expanded.

>-|-|TRBJ1-1|TRBV11-2|13
CASSLTDALEAFF
TGTGCCAGCAGCTTAACAGACGCTCTTGAAGCTTTCTTT
>-|-|TRBJ1-6|TRBV6-5|13
CASSSIVNSPLHF
TGTGCCAGCAGTTCCATAGTTAATTCACCCCTCCACTTT
>-|-|TRBJ2-2|TRBV5-6|14
CASSKKAQPVELFF
TGTGCCAGCAGCAAAAAGGCGCAGCCCGTGGAGCTGTTTTTT
>-|-|TRBJ2-7|TRBV7-9|13
CASSLFEYYEQYF
TGTGCCAGCAGCTTATTTGAATACTACGAGCAGTACTTC
>-|once|TRBJ1-2|TRBV7-9|12
CASSLNHYGYTF
TGTGCCAGCAGCTTAAATCACTATGGCTACACCTTC
>TRBD1|-|TRBJ1-2|TRBV6-5|14
CASSRTGGILGYTF
TGTGCCAGCAGCCGAACAGGGGGCATTCTTGGCTACACCTTC
>TRBD2|-|TRBJ2-7|TRBV5-1|13
CASSLFLADEQYF
TGCGCCAGCAGCTTGTTTCTAGCGGACGAGCAGTACTTC
>-|once|TRBJ2-3|TRBV2|13
CASSGGWADTQYF
TGTGCCAGCAGTGGAGGGTGGGCTGATACGCAGTATTTT
>TRBD1|-|TRBJ1-2|TRBV5-1|15
CASSILDRGGYGYTF
TGCGCCAGCAGCATACTTGACAGGGGCGGTTATGGCTACACCTTC
>-|-|TRBJ1-1|TRBV6-6|14
CASSYSEMNTEAFF
TGTGCCAGCAGTTACTCGGAGATGAACACTGAAGCTTTCTTT
>TRBD1|-|TRBJ1-1|TRBV27|14
CASSFTGGYTEAFF
TGTGCCAGCAGTTTTACAGGGGGCTACACTGAAGCTTTCTTT
>-|once|TRBJ1-5|TRBV12-5|15
CASGLGEYSNQPQHF
TGTGCTAGTGGTTTGGGAGAATATAGCAATCAGCCCCAGCATTTT
>-|-|TRBJ2-1|TRBV14|16
CASSHPGVAGWNEQFF
TGTGCCAGCAGCCATCCCGGAGTCGCGGGGTGGAATGAGCAGTTCTTC
>-|-|TRBJ1-6|TRBV6-5|12
CASSPFPSPLHF
TGTGCCAGCAGCCCGTTCCCCTCACCCCTCCACTTT
>-|-|TRBJ2-1|TRBV6-4|15
CASSGTVTSGDEQFF
TGTGCCAGCAGTGGTACGGTTACCTCCGGGGATGAGCAGTTCTTC
>TRBD1|-|TRBJ1-2|TRBV4-3|14
CASSRQGRGYGYTF
TGCGCCAGCAGTAGACAGGGTCGGGGCTATGGCTACACCTTC
>TRBD2|few|TRBJ2-7|TRBV28|14
CASSAGGSSYEQYF
TGTGCCAGCAGCGCGGGCGGGAGCTCCTACGAGCAGTACTTC
>-|-|TRBJ2-7|TRBV18|19
CASSPRGRAGASFKDEQYF
TGTGCCAGCTCACCGCGGGGTAGGGCGGGGGCCTCGTTTAAGGACGAGCAGTACTTC
>TRBD1|-|TRBJ1-2|TRBV11-2|14
CASRKPGQGDGYTF
TGTGCCAGCAGGAAACCGGGACAGGGAGATGGCTACACCTTC
>-|-|TRBJ2-3|TRBV9|17
CASSGRGVTAFTDTQYF
TGTGCCAGCAGCGGTAGGGGGGTGACAGCTTTCACAGATACGCAGTATTTT
>-|-|TRBJ2-2|TRBV7-9|14
CASSTIQRPGELFF
TGTGCCAGCAGCACCATTCAGCGTCCCGGGGAGCTGTTTTTT
>-|-|TRBJ2-7|TRBV7-8|14
CASSLEGYYYEQYF
TGTGCCAGCAGCTTAGAGGGTTATTACTACGAGCAGTACTTC
>-|once|TRBJ1-5|TRBV7-9|14
CASGEGGGNQPQHF
TGTGCCAGCGGAGAGGGGGGCGGCAATCAGCCCCAGCATTTT
>-|-|TRBJ1-3|TRBV5-5|17
CASSLMFGVGSGNTIYF
TGTGCCAGCAGCTTGATGTTCGGAGTGGGATCTGGAAACACCATATATTTT
>TRBD1|-|TRBJ2-7|TRBV19|15
CASSTGTAFSYEQYF
TGTGCCAGTAGCACCGGGACAGCCTTCTCCTACGAGCAGTACTTC
>TRBD1|-|TRBJ2-7|TRBV15|16
CATSRLPGQGGSEQYF
TGTGCCACCAGCAGACTACCGGGACAGGGGGGCAGCGAGCAGTACTTC
>TRBD2|-|TRBJ2-2|TRBV4-1|15
CASSQLLASTGELFF
TGCGCCAGCAGCCAACTACTAGCGAGCACCGGGGAGCTGTTTTTT
>-|-|TRBJ1-1|TRBV5-1|15
CASSPRVDVNTEAFF
TGCGCCAGCAGCCCCCGGGTCGACGTGAACACTGAAGCTTTCTTT
>-|once|TRBJ2-1|TRBV4-3|15
CASSYTTGPYNEQFF
TGCGCCAGCAGCTACACCACGGGGCCCTACAATGAGCAGTTCTTC
>TRBD2|-|TRBJ2-1|TRBV5-1|14
CASSYSGGAYEQFF
TGCGCCAGCAGCTATAGCGGGGGGGCCTATGAGCAGTTCTTC
>-|-|TRBJ1-5|TRBV27|14
CASSLSWANQPQHF
TGTGCCAGCAGTTTATCTTGGGCGAATCAGCCCCAGCATTTT
>-|-|TRBJ2-3|TRBV19|14
CATSVGFRTDTQYF
TGTGCCACGTCTGTGGGGTTTCGCACAGATACGCAGTATTTT
>-|-|TRBJ1-2|TRBV6-1|13
CASSEGGSYGYTF
TGTGCCAGCAGTGAAGGCGGGAGTTATGGCTACACCTTC
>TRBD2|-|TRBJ2-1|TRBV27|14
CASSSSGGRREQFF
TGTGCCAGCAGCTCGAGCGGGGGTCGGCGTGAGCAGTTCTTC
>-|-|TRBJ2-7|TRBV10-1|16
CASSESKSGRAYEQYF
TGCGCCAGCAGTGAGTCGAAATCGGGGCGAGCCTACGAGCAGTACTTC
>TRBD1|-|TRBJ1-2|TRBV2|12
CAGRDRGAGYTF
TGTGCCGGGAGGGACAGGGGGGCCGGCTACACCTTC
>-|-|TRBJ1-3|TRBV6-5|12
CASSPSGNTIYF
TGTGCCAGCAGTCCCTCTGGAAACACCATATATTTT
>-|once|TRBJ2-5|TRBV5-1|14
CASSLVRGQETQYF
TGCGCCAGCAGCTTGGTGCGGGGCCAAGAGACCCAGTACTTC
>-|-|TRBJ1-2|TRBV5-1|13
CASSLGGYYGYTF
TGCGCCAGCAGCTTGGGGGGATACTATGGCTACACCTTC
>-|-|TRBJ2-7|TRBV5-1|13
CASSLGLQGGQYF
TGCGCCAGCAGCTTGGGGCTACAGGGCGGGCAGTACTTC
>TRBD2|-|TRBJ2-7|TRBV7-2|17
CASSLVALAGGPHEQYF
TGTGCCAGCAGCTTAGTTGCTCTAGCGGGGGGGCCGCACGAGCAGTACTTC
>-|-|TRBJ2-2|TRBV5-6|16
CASRRGRGYDTGELFF
TGTGCCAGCAGACGGGGGAGAGGGTACGACACCGGGGAGCTGTTTTTT
>TRBD2|-|TRBJ2-7|TRBV4-2|17
CASSRTWDSGSSYEQYF
TGTGCCAGCAGCCGAACGTGGGATAGCGGGAGCTCCTACGAGCAGTACTTC
>-|-|TRBJ1-4|TRBV6-1|14
CASRGLKGNEKLFF
TGTGCCAGCAGGGGACTCAAGGGCAATGAAAAACTGTTTTTT
>TRBD1|few|TRBJ2-7|TRBV28|13
CAGAGTDSYEQYF
TGTGCCGGCGCCGGGACAGACTCCTACGAGCAGTACTTC
>-|-|TRBJ2-7|TRBV19|13
CASSIGSRAEQYF
TGTGCCAGTAGTATAGGGTCGAGGGCCGAGCAGTACTTC
>-|-|TRBJ1-1|TRBV9|16
CASSVASGYMNTEAFF
TGTGCCAGCAGCGTAGCATCGGGGTATATGAACACTGAAGCTTTCTTT
>-|-|TRBJ1-1|TRBV19|15
CASSISGGLDTEAFF
TGTGCCAGTAGTATCTCAGGAGGCTTAGACACTGAAGCTTTCTTT
>TRBD1|-|TRBJ2-7|TRBV6-5|15
CASSKSGTGGYEQYF
TGTGCCAGCAGTAAGTCCGGGACAGGGGGCTACGAGCAGTACTTC
>TRBD1|-|TRBJ2-2|TRBV27|16
CASSPWGTGDTGELFF
TGTGCCAGCAGTCCGTGGGGAACAGGGGACACCGGGGAGCTGTTTTTT
>TRBD1|-|TRBJ1-1|TRBV7-9|16
CASSHYLQGENTEAFF
TGTGCCAGCAGCCATTATTTACAGGGGGAGAACACTGAAGCTTTCTTT
>-|-|TRBJ2-2|TRBV18|16
CASSPNTGRNTGELFF
TGTGCCAGCTCACCAAATACAGGTAGAAACACCGGGGAGCTGTTTTTT
>-|-|TRBJ2-5|TRBV18|14
CASSPGGAQETQYF
TGTGCCAGCTCCCCTGGTGGGGCCCAAGAGACCCAGTACTTC
>-|few|TRBJ1-5|TRBV27|14
CASSPSDHWQPQHF
TGTGCCAGCAGTCCCTCGGATCACTGGCAGCCCCAGCATTTT
>-|-|TRBJ1-4|TRBV5-1|18
CASSSRGGGSATNEKLFF
TGCGCCAGCAGCTCCCGAGGTGGGGGATCGGCAACTAATGAAAAACTGTTTTTT
>-|-|TRBJ2-3|TRBV30|13
CAWSNILPDTQYF
TGTGCCTGGAGCAACATACTCCCAGATACGCAGTATTTT
>TRBD2|-|TRBJ2-3|TRBV27|14
CASGGEEVTDTQYF
TGTGCCAGCGGGGGGGAGGAGGTCACAGATACGCAGTATTTT
>-|once|TRBJ2-7|TRBV6-5|14
CASSYAGRSNEQYF
TGTGCCAGCAGTTACGCCGGACGTTCTAACGAGCAGTACTTC
>-|few|TRBJ2-7|TRBV5-1|16
CASSLVPSRGLDEQYF
TGCGCCAGCAGCTTAGTCCCCAGTAGAGGTTTGGACGAGCAGTACTTC